These T cell receptor beta chains were read from a single sample in a study of cytomegalovirus exposure and HLA in healthy donors. Method: immunoSEQ multiplex PCR; TCRdb's copy keeps in-frame clones and lacks some. The sample consists of approximately 200,000 clones, approximately 87% of them appearing once. The sequencing input was PBMCs. The receptors come from a human donor in good health. CDR3s include the opening cysteine and the closing phenylalanine or tryptophan. D genes are given only for firm matches. Expanded clones get a size class; other rows say once, few or many, or leave the size out.

TRBJ2-5	NA	16	TRBV9	TRBD1	CASSVGAGGQGETQYF	TGTGCCAGCAGCGTAGGGGCAGGGGGCCAGGGAGAGACCCAGTACTTC
TRBJ2-1	NA	15	TRBV7-9	TRBD2	CASSLGLAENNEQFF	TGTGCCAGCAGCTTAGGTCTAGCGGAGAACAATGAGCAGTTCTTC
TRBJ2-5	NA	10	TRBV6-1	TRBD2	CASSELAAYF	TGTGCCAGCAGTGAACTAGCGGCCTACTTC
TRBJ1-1	NA	16	TRBV9	TRBD1	CASSGRTGSINTEAFF	TGTGCCAGCAGCGGACGGACAGGGTCGATTAACACTGAAGCTTTCTTT
TRBJ2-1	NA	14	TRBV14	TRBD2	CASSLVAGNNEQFF	TGTGCCAGCAGCCTAGTAGCGGGGAACAATGAGCAGTTCTTC
TRBJ1-4	once	13	TRBV25-1	NA	CASSESRSGGLFF	TGTGCCAGCAGTGAATCCAGGAGCGGAGGACTGTTTTTT
TRBJ2-1	NA	16	TRBV15	NA	CATSRDRQRPWDEQFF	TGTGCCACCAGCAGAGATAGGCAGCGGCCTTGGGATGAGCAGTTCTTC
TRBJ2-5	NA	13	TRBV14	NA	CASSRVPQETQYF	TGTGCCAGCAGCCGAGTCCCCCAAGAGACCCAGTACTTC
TRBJ2-7	NA	19	TRBV5-1	TRBD2	CASSLGHQGLAGGTYEQYF	TGCGCCAGCAGCTTGGGACACCAAGGACTAGCGGGAGGCACCTACGAGCAGTACTTC
TRBJ1-2	NA	15	TRBV7-8	NA	CASSSQPDTLYGYTF	TGTGCCAGCAGCTCGCAACCCGACACCCTCTATGGCTACACCTTC
TRBJ2-7	NA	16	TRBV7-9	TRBD2	CASSQGLAGEPYEQYF	TGTGCCAGCAGCCAAGGACTAGCGGGAGAACCCTACGAGCAGTACTTC
TRBJ2-7	NA	13	TRBV6-5	TRBD1	CASSSGTGAEQYF	TGTGCCAGCAGTTCCGGGACAGGGGCCGAGCAGTACTTC
TRBJ2-7	NA	14	TRBV13	TRBD2	CASSTGLNSYEQYF	TGTGCCAGCAGCACGGGACTAAACTCCTACGAGCAGTACTTC
TRBJ2-5	NA	14	TRBV19	TRBD1	CASSGTVLQETQYF	TGTGCCAGCTCAGGGACAGTCCTTCAAGAGACCCAGTACTTC
TRBJ1-5	once	13	TRBV18	NA	CASSPQEAQPQHF	TGTGCCAGCTCACCACAGGAGGCTCAGCCCCAGCATTTT
TRBJ1-2	NA	15	TRBV19	TRBD1	CASRGQGANSYGYTF	TGTGCCAGTAGGGGACAGGGGGCGAATAGCTATGGCTACACCTTC
TRBJ2-5	few	15	TRBV5-1	TRBD2	CASSSSTSGSETQYF	TGCGCCAGCAGCTCATCGACTAGCGGGAGCGAGACCCAGTACTTC
TRBJ2-3	NA	17	TRBV7-2	NA	CASSHPTGPGPPDTQYF	TGTGCCAGCAGCCACCCGACAGGACCCGGCCCCCCAGATACGCAGTATTTT
TRBJ2-5	few	14	TRBV9	TRBD2	CASSVGEGPETQYF	TGTGCCAGCAGCGTAGGGGAGGGGCCGGAGACCCAGTACTTC
TRBJ2-5	NA	16	TRBV2	TRBD2	CASSTRLAGRQETQYF	TGTGCCAGCAGTACACGACTAGCGGGCCGCCAAGAGACCCAGTACTTC
TRBJ2-3	NA	15	TRBV12-5	NA	CASGLVQGSTDTQYF	TGTGCTAGTGGTTTGGTACAGGGCAGCACAGATACGCAGTATTTT
TRBJ2-3	NA	15	TRBV5-6	TRBD2	CASSLLAGRVDTQYF	TGTGCCAGCAGCTTACTAGCGGGGAGGGTAGATACGCAGTATTTT
TRBJ2-3	once	16	TRBV9	NA	CASSVGGGTITDTQYF	TGTGCCAGCAGCGTAGGAGGGGGGACTATCACAGATACGCAGTATTTT
TRBJ2-1	NA	17	TRBV18	TRBD2	CASSGPGTTYSYNEQFF	TGTGCCAGCTCAGGGCCCGGGACTACATACTCCTACAATGAGCAGTTCTTC
TRBJ2-7	NA	13	TRBV19	TRBD1	CASSQDRDYEQYF	TGTGCCAGTAGCCAGGACAGGGACTACGAGCAGTACTTC
TRBJ2-7	NA	14	TRBV7-2	TRBD2	CASSSPRGIYEQYF	TGTGCCAGCAGCTCCCCGCGGGGGATTTACGAGCAGTACTTC
TRBJ2-7	NA	13	TRBV10-3	TRBD1	CAITPKGQGEQYF	TGTGCCATCACCCCCAAGGGACAGGGCGAGCAGTACTTC
TRBJ2-3	NA	17	TRBV16	TRBD2	CASSPTGSSGGTDTQYF	TGTGCCAGCAGCCCTACGGGGTCTAGCGGAGGGACAGATACGCAGTATTTT
TRBJ1-1	NA	11	TRBV29-1	NA	CSVEVQRGAFF	TGCAGCGTTGAGGTTCAGCGTGGGGCTTTCTTT
TRBJ2-3	NA	14	TRBV2	NA	CASSVTGNRDTQYF	TGTGCCAGCAGCGTTACAGGGAATCGAGATACGCAGTATTTT
TRBJ1-1	NA	17	TRBV9	TRBD1	CASSGGTVGLGNTEAFF	TGTGCCAGCAGCGGAGGGACAGTGGGGTTGGGGAACACTGAAGCTTTCTTT
TRBJ1-1	NA	15	TRBV7-3	TRBD1	CASSLVGQQNTEAFF	TGTGCCAGCAGCTTAGTGGGACAGCAGAACACTGAAGCTTTCTTT
TRBJ2-2	once	19	TRBV30	TRBD2	CAWSVETSRTYVDTGELFF	TGTGCCTGGAGTGTAGAGACTAGCAGAACGTACGTTGACACCGGGGAGCTGTTTTTT
TRBJ1-4	NA	15	TRBV7-9	NA	CASSSDREVNEKLFF	TGTGCCAGCAGCTCTGACCGGGAGGTTAATGAAAAACTGTTTTTT
TRBJ2-3	NA	12	TRBV5-6	NA	CASSASTDTQYF	TGTGCCAGCAGCGCCTCTACGGATACGCAGTATTTT
TRBJ1-4	NA	14	TRBV19	NA	CASRILRSNEKLFF	TGTGCCAGTAGGATACTCCGTTCTAATGAAAAACTGTTTTTT
TRBJ2-3	NA	13	TRBV27	NA	CASSSRVTDTQYF	TGTGCCAGCAGCTCACGCGTGACAGATACGCAGTATTTT
TRBJ2-5	NA	15	TRBV11-2	TRBD1	CASSVLGQGLETQYF	TGTGCCAGCAGCGTACTGGGACAGGGGTTGGAGACCCAGTACTTC
TRBJ2-5	NA	14	TRBV6-1	TRBD1	CASNLDRNQETQYF	TGTGCCAGCAACTTGGACAGGAACCAAGAGACCCAGTACTTC
TRBJ2-1	once	15	TRBV9	NA	CASSPGLSSYNEQFF	TGTGCCAGCAGCCCTGGACTGAGCTCCTACAATGAGCAGTTCTTC
TRBJ2-5	NA	13	TRBV6-1	NA	CASSFTRTETQYF	TGTGCCAGCAGTTTTACTAGGACAGAGACCCAGTACTTC
TRBJ2-1	few	15	TRBV15	NA	CATRLGGAPWDEQFF	TGTGCCACACGGCTTGGGGGGGCCCCGTGGGATGAGCAGTTCTTC
TRBJ2-5	NA	15	TRBV15	NA	CATSRDTGPQETQYF	TGTGCCACCAGCAGAGATACAGGACCCCAAGAGACCCAGTACTTC